The 29 T cell receptor beta chains presented below share a single source sample, sequenced in a study of response to subunit inactivated influenza vaccine. A single record per CDR3 protein comes from TCRdb applying MiXCR to the RT-PCR reads. This table has around 580,000 distinct CDR3 sequences, 13% to 15% appearing once. This material consisted of PBMCs from blood, taken about 11 days after vaccination. The receptors come from a man aged 45-65 years who received an inactivated influenza vaccine.

The rearrangement joins TRBV20-1 to TRBJ1-2, with D hard to call. Germline CDR1 DFQATT, CDR2 SNEGSKA (reference sequence). The CDR3 length is 16 residues. Trimming removed 0 bases at V and 0 bases at J, with 14 bases between. The CDR3 DNA reads as TGCAGTGCTAGAGATCGGCGGACCCGAGCTAACTATGGCTACACCTTC. Encoded protein: CSARDRRTRANYGYTF.

The V gene is TRBV7-9, the J gene TRBJ2-7; 7 positions match TRBD1. The J call may be wrong; the DNA end is better matched by TRBJ2-1. Germline V gives CDR1 SEHNR, CDR2 FQNEAQ (reference sequence). The CDR3 is 14 residues long. This CDR3 reads CASSWNRGTYEQFF. The CDR3 region has the DNA TGTGCCAGCAGCTGGAACAGGGGAACCTACGAGCAGTTCTTC.

The chain carries TRBV14 and TRBJ1-1; possibly TRBD1 for D (6 bases). CDR1 and CDR2 (germline): SGHDN, FVKESK. V was pared by 5 bases and J by 0 bases, with 16 bases between. CDR3 length equals 16 residues. CDR3 residues: CASSAWTAPLNTEAFF. CDR3 DNA: TGTGCCAGCAGCGCCTGGACAGCACCCCTGAACACTGAAGCTTTCTTT.

This clonotype was recorded many times. This sequence joins TRBV4-2 and TRBJ1-6; D ambiguous. The CDR3 contains 12 residues. CDR1 and CDR2 from the germline V gene are LGHNA and YNFKEQ. V gave up 0 bases and J gave up 9 bases, with 3 bases separating them. The CDR3 loop reads CASSQEGSPLHF. CDR3 in DNA: TGTGCCAGCAGCCAAGAAGGTTCACCCCTCCACTTT.

The table lists this clonotype with many counts. The chain combines TRBV6-2 or TRBV6-3 with TRBJ1-5, with a tentative D call TRBD1 (6 bases). CDR1 and CDR2 (germline): MNHEY, SVGEGT. The CDR3 runs to 17 residues. The V and J ends lost 6 bases and 0 bases respectively, with 18 bases between them. For the CDR3, the DNA is TGTGCCAGCAGCCCCGTGGACAGTTACGATAGCAATCAGCCCCAGCATTTT. Encoded protein: CASSPVDSYDSNQPQHF.

CDR3 DNA: TGTGCCAGCAGCTACTCTAACAGCTATGGCTACACCTTC. It is translated as CASSYSNSYGYTF. The chain links TRBV7-9 to TRBJ1-2; D gene uncertain. Germline CDR1 and CDR2: SEHNR and FQNEAQ (reference sequence). CDR3 length: 13 residues. V lost 4 bases, J lost 4 bases, and 10 bases lay in between. The complete variable domain, with remaining parts taken from reference TRBV7-9 and TRBJ1-2, reads DTGVSQNPRHKITKRGQNVTFRCDPISEHNRLYWYRQTLGQGPEFLTYFQNEAQLEKSRLLSDRFSAERPKGSFSTLEIQRTEQGDSAMYLCASSYSNSYGYTFGSGTRLTVV.

This chain connects TRBV5-1 to TRBJ2-2; D remains unclear. This CDR3 contains 14 residues. The germline V gene encodes CDR1 SGHRS and CDR2 YFSETQ. Trimming stripped 6 bases from V and 4 bases from J, with 13 bases between. The CDR3 DNA reads TGCGCCAGCACGGGCGAGCTTGGCACCGGGGAGCTGTTTTTT. Translated: CASTGELGTGELFF.

This clonotype was seen a handful of times. The CDR3 nucleotides are TGTGCCAGCAGCGCGGTGACAGCGAATTCTGAAGCTTTCTTT. Encoded protein: CASSAVTANSEAFF. The rearrangement joins TRBV9 to TRBJ1-1; D is possibly TRBD1 (5 bases). The CDR3 extends over 14 amino acids. Germline V CDR1 and CDR2: SGDLS, YYNGEE. V was shortened by 3 bases and J by 6 bases, with 15 bases between the two germline ends. The variable domain in full, with the rest retrieved from reference TRBV9 and TRBJ1-1, is DSGVTQTPKHLITATGQRVTLRCSPRSGDLSVYWYQQSLDQGLQFLIQYYNGEERAKGNILERFSAQQFPDLHSELNLSSLELGDSALYFCASSAVTANSEAFFGQGTRLTVV.

The chain links TRBV7-8 to TRBJ2-3; D gene unclear. CDR3 length: 14 residues. V lost 1 base, J lost 4 bases, and 9 bases lay in between. Germline V gene sequence: CDR1 SGHVS, CDR2 FQNEAQ. CDR3 region: CASSLVLRPDTQYF. The DNA for the CDR3 is TGTGCCAGCAGCTTAGTCTTGCGTCCAGATACGCAGTATTTT.

This clonotype was observed at least ten times. Here the CDR3 reads CATQNREIRTGELFF. Here the CDR3 DNA reads TGTGCCACCCAGAACCGGGAGATTCGGACCGGGGAGCTGTTTTTT. The genes are TRBV6-2 or TRBV6-3 and TRBJ2-2, with a tentative D call TRBD2 (6 bases). Per germline, CDR1 MNHEY and CDR2 SVGEGT. V was pared by 10 bases and J by 5 bases, with 20 bases between. The CDR3 sequence is 15 residues long.

This clonotype has more than one count but fewer than ten. The rearrangement uses TRBV15 and TRBJ2-5; D gene uncertain. The CDR3 runs to 12 residues. In germline, CDR1 is LNHNV, CDR2 YYDKDF (reference sequence). V lost 5 bases and J lost 5, with 9 bases in between. CDR3 nucleotides: TGTGCCACCAGCTTATGGGCGGAGACCCAGTACTTC. This gives the protein CATSLWAETQYF.

In this sample, this clonotype turned up a few times. The chain employs TRBV15 and TRBJ2-3, with 9 nucleotides matching TRBD2. The CDR3 runs 17 residues. Per germline, CDR1 LNHNV and CDR2 YYDKDF (reference sequence). With V trimmed by 0 bases and J by 0 bases, 4 bases remained unmatched. The CDR3 loop is CATSRDLAGRSTDTQYF. CDR3 DNA: TGTGCCACCAGCAGAGATCTAGCGGGGCGAAGCACAGATACGCAGTATTTT.

This clonotype was detected only a few times. This chain joins TRBV4-3 and TRBJ1-1, with D perhaps TRBD1 (6 bases). The CDR3 has 15 amino acids. Germline V gene lookup returns CDR1 LGHNA and CDR2 YSLEER. Between the trimmed V and J ends, which lost 2 bases and 3 bases, there was a span of 13 bases. CDR3 in DNA: TGCGCCAGCAGCCAACAGGGGTTTAAGGACACTGAAGCTTTCTTT. It translates to CASSQQGFKDTEAFF.

The chain employs TRBV27 and TRBJ1-2; 7 bases agree with TRBD1. The CDR3 is 14 residues long. Germline V gives CDR1 MNHEY, CDR2 SMNVEV (reference sequence). V dropped 5 bases and J dropped 6; count of bases not matched to a gene: 9. This chain's CDR3 is CASSTGDRRNGYTF. The CDR3 DNA follows: TGTGCCAGCAGTACCGGGGACAGAAGAAATGGCTACACCTTC.

This clonotype was counted between two and nine times. The chain combines TRBV18 with TRBJ1-1, with no clear D. V lost 3 bases and J 4 bases, leaving 6 bases between the germline ends. The CDR3 length is 12 residues. The germline gives CDR1 KGHSH, CDR2 LQKENI. Written as DNA, the CDR3 is TGTGCCAGCTCACCGGCGGGCACTGAAGCTTTCTTT. Translation: CASSPAGTEAFF.

The chain has TRBV18 and TRBJ2-1, with D perhaps TRBD1 or TRBD2 (5 bases each). The CDR3 covers 15 residues. Germline CDR1 KGHSH, CDR2 LQKENI. V lost 6 bases and J lost 0, with 12 bases in between. The CDR3: CASSVRDGSYNEQFF. Here the CDR3 DNA reads TGTGCCAGCTCCGTCCGGGACGGCTCCTACAATGAGCAGTTCTTC. The entire variable domain, with the rest obtained from reference TRBV18 and TRBJ2-1, is as follows: NAGVMQNPRHLVRRRGQEARLRCSPMKGHSHVYWYRQLPEEGLKFMVYLQKENIIDESGMPKERFSAEFPKEGPSILRIQQVVRGDSAAYFCASSVRDGSYNEQFFGPGTRLTVL.

The chain employs TRBV4-2 and TRBJ2-5, with 15 bases that match TRBD2. The CDR3 covers 23 residues. Trimming took 4 bases from V and 4 from J; bases not matched to a gene: 25. Germline CDR1 reads LGHNA; CDR2 reads YNFKEQ. This chain's CDR3 is CASSRWDTDRRTSGRARGETQYF. The CDR3 nucleotides are TGTGCCAGCAGCCGGTGGGATACGGACAGACGGACTAGCGGGAGGGCCAGGGGAGAGACCCAGTACTTC.

This sequence joins TRBV12-3 or TRBV12-4 and TRBJ2-3; 12 positions match TRBD2. The J segment lost 2 bases and the V segment lost 5 bases, leaving 5 bases of the junction unmatched. This CDR3 has 16 amino acids. The CDR3 DNA reads as TGTGCCAGCAGTCCTACTAGCGGGGGGAACACAGATACGCAGTATTTT. Protein sequence: CASSPTSGGNTDTQYF.

A remark on this clonotype: A junction boundary mismatches the germline segment, possibly from a read error. The V gene is TRBV7-6, the J gene TRBJ1-5, with D perhaps TRBD1 (6 bases). This CDR3 comprises 14 residues. Per germline, CDR1 SGHVS and CDR2 FNYEAQ. The CDR3 DNA sequence: TGTGCCAGCAGCTTAGAGGGGTTCGGACAGCCCCACCATTTT. Amino acid sequence: CASSLEGFGQPHHF. The full variable domain, with the rest looked up from reference TRBV7-6 and TRBJ1-5, is GAGVSQSPRYKVTKRGQDVALRCDPISGHVSLYWYRQALGQGPEFLTYFNYEAQQDKSGLPNDRFSAERPEGSISTLTIQRTEQRDSAMYRCASSLEGFGQPHHFGDGTRLSIL.

This clonotype was seen more than once but under ten times. V gene TRBV6-2 or TRBV6-3 combines with J gene TRBJ2-7; possible D gene TRBD2, 6 bases. V gave up 0 bases and J gave up 5 bases, with 17 bases separating them. This CDR3 is 16 amino acids long. Germline CDR1 reads MNHEY; CDR2 reads SVGEGT. The CDR3 region has the DNA TGTGCCAGCAGTTACTCGATAGCGGTCGGGGGTCACGAGCAGTACTTC. This translates into CASSYSIAVGGHEQYF.

CDR3 sequence: CSVDLLPLAGGADTQYF. Written as DNA, the CDR3 is TGCAGCGTTGATCTTCTCCCTCTAGCGGGAGGCGCAGATACGCAGTATTTT. The chain carries TRBV29-1 and TRBJ2-3; 11 bases agree with TRBD2. The ends lost 3 bases at V and 4 bases at J; junction bases unmatched: 12. CDR3 size: 17 residues. Germline CDR1 and CDR2: SQVTM and ANQGSEA.

This clonotype was recorded at least ten times. The chain uses TRBV6-2 or TRBV6-3 and TRBJ2-7, with a weak D call TRBD1 (6 bases). CDR3 length equals 13 residues. V lost 2 bases to trimming and J lost 3 bases, with 8 bases between them. Germline V gene lookup returns CDR1 MNHEY and CDR2 SVGEGT. CDR3 region: CASSYEGGYEQYF. CDR3 sequence (DNA): TGTGCCAGCAGTTACGAAGGGGGCTACGAGCAGTACTTC.

The V call is TRBV24-1, the J call TRBJ2-3; D gene unclear. In germline, CDR1 is KGHDR, CDR2 SFDVKD. The V end was cut by 1 base, the J end by 6 bases, with 4 bases between. There are 12 residues in the CDR3. As DNA, the CDR3 is TGTGCCACCAGTGATTTACTGGATACGCAGTATTTT. It encodes CATSDLLDTQYF.

In this sample, this clonotype turned up many times. V gene TRBV3-1 combines with J gene TRBJ2-1; 8 bases line up with TRBD1. The CDR3 spans 12 residues. The V gene end was trimmed by 6 bases and the J gene end by 10 bases; junction bases not matched to a gene: 5. Germline CDR1 LGHDT, CDR2 YNNKEL (reference sequence). CDR3 residues: CASSQGAWEQFF. CDR3 coding DNA: TGTGCCAGCAGTCAGGGGGCATGGGAGCAGTTCTTC.

The rearrangement links TRBV18 to TRBJ2-5; maybe TRBD2 (5 bases). V was pared by 3 bases and J by 1 base, with 15 bases between. The CDR3 is 16 residues long. CDR1 is KGHSH and CDR2 is LQKENI in the germline V gene. The CDR3 bases are TGTGCCAGCTCACCGAGGGTTGGGCCAGTCCAAGAGACCCAGTACTTC. Its translation is CASSPRVGPVQETQYF. The whole variable domain, filled in from reference TRBV18 and TRBJ2-5, reads NAGVMQNPRHLVRRRGQEARLRCSPMKGHSHVYWYRQLPEEGLKFMVYLQKENIIDESGMPKERFSAEFPKEGPSILRIQQVVRGDSAAYFCASSPRVGPVQETQYFGPGTRLLVL.

This clonotype turned up a few times. V usage is TRBV7-2 and J usage is TRBJ2-7; D perhaps matches TRBD2 (5 bases). In germline, CDR1 is SGHTA, CDR2 FQGNSA. V dropped 5 bases and J dropped 0 bases, with 14 bases sitting between them. The CDR3 length is 15 residues. CDR3 loop: CASSRELTSSYEQYF. In DNA form, the CDR3 reads TGTGCCAGCAGCCGGGAACTAACTAGCTCCTACGAGCAGTACTTC.

The gene calls are TRBV5-5 and TRBJ2-1; possibly TRBD1 or TRBD2 for D (6 bases each). Germline CDR1 reads SGHKS; CDR2 reads YYEKEE (reference sequence). The CDR3 has 17 residues. V lost 0 bases to trimming and J lost 7 bases, with 20 bases between them. The CDR3 DNA follows: TGTGCCAGCAGCTTGGCCGGAGGGGGAGCAAGGGGTAATGAGCAGTTCTTC. This sequence encodes CASSLAGGGARGNEQFF.

This clonotype has more than one count but fewer than ten. This sequence joins TRBV7-9 and TRBJ1-6; D uncertain. Germline values: CDR1 SEHNR, CDR2 FQNEAQ (reference sequence). V was cut by 8 bases and J by 9 bases, with 11 bases left in between. The CDR3 runs 12 residues. CDR3 loop: CASHREGSPLHF. CDR3 nucleotide sequence: TGTGCCAGCCACAGAGAAGGTTCACCCCTCCACTTT.

The rearrangement joins TRBV6-1 to TRBJ1-5, with D possibly being TRBD1 (6 bases). Per germline, CDR1 MNHNS and CDR2 SASEGT. Trimming cost V 5 bases and J 2 bases, with 13 bases left between them. The CDR3 is 15 residues long. The CDR3 nucleotides read TGTGCCAGCAGTACCACGACAGGAGGCAATCAGCCCCAGCATTTT. Amino acids: CASSTTTGGNQPQHF.